This entry features one TCR beta chain sequence. Its antigen is currently unknown. CDR1 and CDR2 from the germline V gene are MNHEY and SVGAGI. The V end lost 2 bases, the J end lost 5 bases, and 13 bases lay between the germline ends. The CDR3 consists of 14 residues. Clones were sequenced by immunoSEQ multiplex PCR, and TCRdb holds only the in-frame ones, with some missing. The sample holds around 2,000,000 clones, less than 95% seen once. This specimen belongs to a study of shared clonotypes between healthy human individuals. Overall study findings and caveats: Some clonotypes were shared by all four sorted-subset donors, while others were not shared. The non-shared ones had lower generation probabilities than the shared ones.

The naive CD8 population came from CD45RO-negative cells selected for CCR7, without terminally differentiated effector memory CD45RA+ cells. Sequenced sample: naive CD8+ T cells sorted from blood. The chain couples TRBV6-5 to TRBJ2-7; the D gene is possibly TRBD1 (6 bases). The sequence derives from a man younger than 35 in good health. CDR3 DNA sequence: TGTGCCAGCAGTTACAGGGGGTCGGGGAACGAGCAGTACTTC. Its translation: CASSYRGSGNEQYF.